The clone carrying this TCR beta chain was seen many times. The antigen is not known. The data are from a study of prognosis after radiotherapy for stage I lung cancer. Study-wide context: Enrollment of stage I non-small cell lung cancer patients ran from 2018 to January 2019.

Amplicons of TCR beta CDR3 were generated from genomic DNA by two-round multiplex PCR. Specific primers for each TRBV and TRBJ gene were what first-round PCR used. TCRdb ran MiXCR on the multiplex PCR reads and lists one entry per CDR3 protein. Of about 15,000 distinct CDR3 sequences in the sample, 31% were seen once. Study results and limitations: Some patients went on to develop distant metastases. Their Shannon entropy after stereotactic body radiation therapy was lower, and its change from baseline was also lower. After stereotactic body radiation therapy, unique TCR clone counts dropped from a median of around 9,500 to 6,500.

Germline V gene sequence: CDR1 WSHSY, CDR2 SAAADI. The V end lost 3 bases, the J end lost 2 bases, and 11 bases lay between the germline ends. CDR3 length: 14 residues. The source is a donor over 45 with non-small cell lung cancer. The specimen was PBMCs, collected before or after stereotactic body radiation therapy (not recorded which). The chain combines TRBV10-2 with TRBJ2-7; D possibly corresponds to TRBD1 (5 bases). The CDR3 bases are TGCGCCAGCAGTGATATTCCAGGGACCTACGAGCAGTACTTC. It translates to CASSDIPGTYEQYF.